Below, 13 T cell receptor beta chains from the same sample are listed, as sequenced in a study of beta chain features in type 1 diabetes. Investigators reverse transcribed all isolated RNA, so they sequenced expressed TCRB transcripts. TCRdb keeps only in-frame clones here, not all; method: immunoSEQ multiplex PCR. The table records about 320,000 clones, 12% to 15% of them present only once. Sample: central memory CD4+ T cells from blood. These receptors were obtained from a man aged 25-45 years in good health.

This clone was counted between two and nine times. The V gene is TRBV5-4, the J gene TRBJ2-7, with a weak D call TRBD1 (6 bases). Germline lookup yields CDR1 SGHNT and CDR2 YYREEE (reference sequence). V was trimmed by 3 bases and J by 5 bases, leaving 18 bases between them. The CDR3 has 15 amino acids. The CDR3 protein is CASSSTGIEWDEQYF. CDR3 sequence (DNA): TGTGCCAGCAGCTCCACAGGGATCGAGTGGGACGAGCAGTACTTC. Supplemented by reference TRBV5-4 and TRBJ2-7, the full variable domain reads ETGVTQSPTHLIKTRGQQVTLRCSSQSGHNTVSWYQQALGQGPQFIFQYYREEENGRGNFPPRFSGLQFPNYSSELNVNALELDDSALYLCASSSTGIEWDEQYFGPGTRLTVT.

A few counts support this clone. The chain has TRBV19 and TRBJ1-2, with D possibly TRBD1 on 5 matching bases. V dropped 5 bases and J dropped 4 bases, with 11 bases sitting between them. Germline V CDR1 and CDR2: LNHDA, SQIVND (reference sequence). The length of the CDR3 is 13 residues. In nucleotides, the CDR3 is TGTGCCAGTAGTGCCGACAGAGCCTATGGCTACACCTTC. It encodes CASSADRAYGYTF.

This clone was seen more than once but under ten times. The rearrangement uses TRBV7-6 and TRBJ1-3; D remains unclear. V lost 0 bases and J 0 bases, leaving 9 bases between the germline ends. This CDR3 contains 16 residues. Per germline, CDR1 SGHVS and CDR2 FNYEAQ. The CDR3 sequence: CASSLAGKDSGNTIYF. The CDR3 DNA follows: TGTGCCAGCAGCTTAGCAGGGAAGGACTCTGGAAACACCATATATTTT.

For this clone: A junction boundary mismatches the germline segment, possibly from a read error. Other DNA sequences from this sample encode an identical CDR3 as well. The chain recombines TRBV10-3 with TRBJ2-3, with 15 bases aligning to TRBD2. The CDR3 loop spans 17 amino acids. The germline V gene has CDR1 ENHRY and CDR2 SYGVKD. In nucleotides, the CDR3 is TGTGCCTCCAGAGGCGGGACTAGCGGGGGGCGCACAGATACGCAATATTTT. The encoded protein is CASRGGTSGGRTDTQYF.

The chain combines TRBV15 with TRBJ1-5; the match to TRBD1 covers 8 bases. The CDR3 consists of 15 residues. Germline CDR1 LNHNV, CDR2 YYDKDF (reference sequence). V was pared by 8 bases and J by 7 bases, with 13 bases of the junction left unmatched. CDR3 nucleotide sequence: TGTGCCACCGCTTCCGGAGGACAGGGTAACCAGCCCCAGCATTTT. This encodes CATASGGQGNQPQHF.

This clone was observed a handful of times. The CDR3 sequence: CASSPPTGVNSPLHF. CDR3 sequence (DNA): TGTGCCAGCAGCCCCCCCACAGGGGTCAATTCACCCCTCCACTTT. The chain carries TRBV7-8 and TRBJ1-6; 7 positions match TRBD1. Trimming cost V 5 bases and J 7 bases; bases outside gene matches: 8. The CDR3 is 15 residues long. The germline V gene has CDR1 SGHVS and CDR2 FQNEAQ.

The chain carries TRBV5-4 and TRBJ1-2; no clear D. The CDR3 length is 15 residues. CDR1 is SGHNT, CDR2 YYREEE, per germline (reference sequence). V was shortened by 4 bases and J by 7 bases, with 20 bases between the two germline ends. The chain's CDR3 is CASSPDLSSWGGYTF. In DNA, the CDR3 is TGTGCCAGCAGCCCGGACCTCTCATCTTGGGGTGGCTACACCTTC. The variable domain in full, completed from reference TRBV5-4 and TRBJ1-2, reads ETGVTQSPTHLIKTRGQQVTLRCSSQSGHNTVSWYQQALGQGPQFIFQYYREEENGRGNFPPRFSGLQFPNYSSELNVNALELDDSALYLCASSPDLSSWGGYTFGSGTRLTVV.

This clone was counted between two and nine times. One end of the junction is discordant with germline, which a read error may explain. This CDR3 reads CASSLDMDRTF. CDR3 DNA: TGTGCCAGCAGCTTGGACATGGACAGAACTTTT. The chain has TRBV5-4 and TRBJ1-1, with a tentative D call TRBD1 (6 bases). The CDR3 loop spans 11 amino acids. Germline-derived CDR1 and CDR2 are SGHNT and YYREEE (reference sequence).

This clone was found many times. The J gene is TRBJ2-1, the V gene TRBV14; D possibly corresponds to TRBD1 (5 bases). This CDR3 is built from 13 residues. Germline V gene lookup returns CDR1 SGHDN and CDR2 FVKESK. V was shortened by 1 base and J by 6 bases, with 7 bases between the two germline ends. The DNA for the CDR3 is TGTGCCAGCAGCCAAGCAGGGATCAATGAGCAGTTCTTC. Amino acids: CASSQAGINEQFF.

This rearrangement joins TRBV19 to TRBJ2-1, with TRBD2 matching 13 bases. The trim removed 4 bases at V and 6 bases at J, leaving 9 bases unmatched. Germline V gene sequence: CDR1 LNHDA, CDR2 SQIVND (reference sequence). The CDR3 spans 17 residues. The CDR3 region has the DNA TGTGCCAGTAGTACGCCGAGACTAGCGGGAGGACCCAATGAGCAGTTCTTC. As protein: CASSTPRLAGGPNEQFF.

The table lists this clone with a few counts. V and J are TRBV5-1 and TRBJ1-2, with D possibly matching TRBD1 (5 bases). Trimming cost V 1 base and J 0 bases, with 13 bases left between them. Germline loops: CDR1 SGHRS, CDR2 YFSETQ. This CDR3 spans 16 amino acids. CDR3 region: CASSLLPGGANYGYTF. The DNA of the CDR3 is TGCGCCAGCAGCTTGCTTCCTGGAGGGGCTAACTATGGCTACACCTTC.

The chain employs TRBV19 and TRBJ1-2; perhaps TRBD1 as D (6 bases). Trimming took off 5 bases at V and 4 bases at J, with 11 bases between the two ends. There are 13 residues in the CDR3. Germline assignment: CDR1 LNHDA and CDR2 SQIVND (reference sequence). Here the CDR3 reads CASSPTGSYGYTF. CDR3 nucleotides: TGTGCCAGTAGTCCTACAGGGAGCTATGGCTACACCTTC.

In its sample, this clone was seen a few times. The chain is built from TRBV5-1 and TRBJ2-1; D gene unclear. Germline CDR1 SGHRS, CDR2 YFSETQ. V lost 0 bases and J 2 bases, leaving 6 bases between the germline ends. CDR3 length: 14 residues. CDR3 sequence reads: CASSLGPAYNEQFF. CDR3 sequence (DNA): TGCGCCAGCAGCTTGGGCCCTGCCTACAATGAGCAGTTCTTC.